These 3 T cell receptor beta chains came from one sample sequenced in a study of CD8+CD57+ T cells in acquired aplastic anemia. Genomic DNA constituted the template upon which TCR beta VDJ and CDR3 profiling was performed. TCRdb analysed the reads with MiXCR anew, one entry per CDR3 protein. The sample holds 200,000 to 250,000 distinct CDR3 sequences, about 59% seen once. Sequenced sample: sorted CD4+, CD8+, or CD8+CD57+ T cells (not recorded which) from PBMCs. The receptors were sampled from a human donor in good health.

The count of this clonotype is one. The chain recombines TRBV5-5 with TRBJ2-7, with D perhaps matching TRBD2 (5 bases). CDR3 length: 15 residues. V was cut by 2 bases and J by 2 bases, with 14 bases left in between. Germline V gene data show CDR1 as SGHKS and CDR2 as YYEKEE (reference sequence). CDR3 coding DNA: TGTGCCAGCAGCTTATCGTCGGGGTGGACCTACGAGCAGTACTTC. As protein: CASSLSSGWTYEQYF. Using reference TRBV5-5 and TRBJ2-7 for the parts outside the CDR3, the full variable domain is DAGVTQSPTHLIKTRGQQVTLRCSPISGHKSVSWYQQVLGQGPQFIFQYYEKEERGRGNFPDRFSARQFPNYSSELNVNALLLGDSALYLCASSLSSGWTYEQYFGPGTRLTVT.

CDR3 DNA: TGCAGCGTGCTACAGGGGTATGGCTACACCTTC. Translation gives CSVLQGYGYTF. The chain uses TRBV29-1 and TRBJ1-2; 7 nucleotides line up with TRBD1. CDR3 length equals 11 residues. Trimming took 6 bases from V and 5 from J; bases not matched to a gene: 3. CDR1 is SQVTM and CDR2 is ANQGSEA in the germline V gene.

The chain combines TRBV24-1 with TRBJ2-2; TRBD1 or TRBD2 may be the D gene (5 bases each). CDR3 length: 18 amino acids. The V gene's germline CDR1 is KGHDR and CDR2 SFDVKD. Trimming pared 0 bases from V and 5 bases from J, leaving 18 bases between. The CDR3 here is CATSDLSSQGVATGELFF. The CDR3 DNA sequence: TGTGCCACCAGTGATTTGAGCAGCCAGGGAGTAGCTACCGGGGAGCTGTTTTTT.